This T cell receptor (beta chain) was obtained from a study of T cell clonotyping in hematopoietic cell transplantation. The assay was immunoSEQ multiplex PCR, and TCRdb's table has in-frame clones only and misses some. The sample has around 8,400 clones, about four fifths seen once. This CDR3 is built from 15 residues. Looked up from germline, CDR1 is MNHNY and CDR2 is SVGAGI (reference sequence). Trimming took 4 bases from V and 10 from J; bases not matched to a gene: 10. Recipient blood drawn about 28 days pretransplant and days 30, 100, 180 after. The chain combines TRBV6-6 with TRBJ2-1; 10 bases map to TRBD2. This sequence originates from a female patient aged 45-65 years who had an allogeneic stem cell transplant from an unrelated donor, so the T cells may come from the graft donor. Some clones in this sample may be carry-over from other donors' samples. The source was peripheral blood mononuclear cells, collected 180 days after allogeneic stem cell transplant. DNA of the CDR3: TGTGCCAGCAGTTGGCAGCGGGAGGGCCAAGGGGAGCAGTTCTTC. Amino acid sequence: CASSWQREGQGEQFF.